A selection of T cell receptor beta chains follows, all from one sample in a study of blood T cells in healthy people across ages. MiXCR, applied by TCRdb to the 5' RACE reads, yields one record per CDR3 protein. The table lists about 570,000 distinct CDR3 sequences, about 27% of them singletons. The same data also went into a second study, on T cells of mothers and their children.

The sequenced material came from blood. Receptor source: a boy under 10 years old in good health. Each CDR3 is given with its conserved first and last residue. D genes are given only for firm matches. Expanded clones get a size class; other rows say once, few or many, or leave the size out.

D gene	clone size	V gene	J gene	CDR3 DNA	CDR3 protein
.	.	TRBV6-5	TRBJ1-5	TGTGCCAGCAAAAAGGGGCAAGTCGGGCAGCCCCAGCATTTT	CASKKGQVGQPQHF
TRBD1	few	TRBV6-5	TRBJ1-2	TGTGCCAGCAGTTACGGAGGGACAGGGTACTATGGCTACACCTTC	CASSYGGTGYYGYTF
.	few	TRBV12-3/TRBV12-4	TRBJ2-5	TGTGCCGCAGCGACTAGTCCCCAAGAGACCCAGTACTTC	CAAATSPQETQYF
.	.	TRBV29-1	TRBJ2-1	TGCAGCTTCGAACCTCAGGGGAAAGTGGATGAGCAGTTCTTC	CSFEPQGKVDEQFF
.	few	TRBV13	TRBJ2-1	TGTGCCAGCAGCCCCGCGCTGGGGCGGACTACCTACAATGAGCAGTTCTTC	CASSPALGRTTYNEQFF
.	.	TRBV14	TRBJ2-4	TGTGCCAGCAGCCAAGACAATTTTGAGGGAGTAGTTTTGCGTTTCAACATTCAGTACTTC	CASSQDNFEGVVLRFNIQYF
TRBD1	.	TRBV12-3/TRBV12-4	TRBJ1-5	TGTGCCAGCAGTTTCCTTTCCGGACAGGGCAATCAGCCCCAGCATTTT	CASSFLSGQGNQPQHF
TRBD2	few	TRBV7-7	TRBJ2-5	TGTGCCAGCAGCACGACTAGCGGAGAAGGGGAGACCCAGTACTTC	CASSTTSGEGETQYF
TRBD1	many	TRBV29-1	TRBJ2-2	TGCAGCGTTGGGAGACAGGGGGCTAACACCGGGGAGCTGTTTTTT	CSVGRQGANTGELFF
TRBD2	many	TRBV12-3/TRBV12-4	TRBJ2-7	TGTGCCAGCAGTTATGGGACTAGCGACGAGCAGTACTTC	CASSYGTSDEQYF
.	few	TRBV7-9	TRBJ1-2	TGTGCCAGCGGGAGCGGGGCTAGGGGCTACACCTTC	CASGSGARGYTF
.	.	TRBV5-1	TRBJ2-7	TGCGCCAGCAGCTTGGAGGACGGATCCTACGAGCAGTACTTC	CASSLEDGSYEQYF
.	.	TRBV30	TRBJ1-3	TGTGCCTGGAGTGTACGGGGGGCTGGAAACACCATATATTTT	CAWSVRGAGNTIYF
.	.	TRBV14	TRBJ2-5	TGTGCCAGCAGCCGATGGGAGACCCAGTACTTC	CASSRWETQYF
TRBD1	.	TRBV2	TRBJ1-2	TGTGCCAGCAGGACAGGGACCTATGGCTACACCTTC	CASRTGTYGYTF
.	.	TRBV10-3	TRBJ2-6	TGTGCCATCAGGGGAAACTCTGGGGCCAACGTCCTGACTTTC	CAIRGNSGANVLTF
.	.	TRBV11-2	TRBJ2-1	TGTGCCAGCAGCCCAGGGCTTATTTATGAGCAGTTCTTC	CASSPGLIYEQFF
.	few	TRBV6-2/TRBV6-3	TRBJ1-4	TGTGCCAGCAGTTACTCACAGGAGATAATGAAGGGAAAACTGTTTTTT	CASSYSQEIMKGKLFF
.	.	TRBV2	TRBJ2-1	TGTGCCAGCGACAACTACAATGAGCAGTTCTTC	CASDNYNEQFF
TRBD1	few	TRBV7-9	TRBJ1-2	TGTGCCAGCAGCGCAATCCGACAGGGCTATGGCTACACCTTC	CASSAIRQGYGYTF
.	few	TRBV29-1	TRBJ2-1	TGCAGCGTTGTTGTCTACAATGAGCAGTTCTTC	CSVVVYNEQFF
.	few	TRBV18	TRBJ2-2	TGTGCCAGCTCACCTAGTAGTCTGAATGCGAACGCCGGGGAGCTGTTTTTT	CASSPSSLNANAGELFF
.	few	TRBV10-3	TRBJ1-5	TGTGCCATCAGTGAAGGATACGCGGGGGGGTATAGCAATCAGCCCCAGCATTTT	CAISEGYAGGYSNQPQHF
.	.	TRBV4-3	TRBJ2-1	TGCGCCAGCAGCCAAGTAGGAGTGGCTGAGCAGTTCTTC	CASSQVGVAEQFF
TRBD2	.	TRBV13	TRBJ2-4	TGTGCCAGCAGCTTAAGCCTAGCGGGGGGAAACATTCAGTACTTC	CASSLSLAGGNIQYF
.	many	TRBV6-2/TRBV6-3	TRBJ2-1	TGTGCCAGCAGTTACCTGGGGGCAAATGAGCAGTTCTTC	CASSYLGANEQFF
TRBD2	.	TRBV29-1	TRBJ2-1	TGCAGCGTTGATCAGCGGGAGGGAAGGAATGAGCAGTTCTTC	CSVDQREGRNEQFF
.	few	TRBV29-1	TRBJ1-1	TGCAGCGTTGTAAGGGACACGCGAAACACCGAAGCTTTCTTT	CSVVRDTRNTEAFF
.	few	TRBV6-5	TRBJ2-1	TGTGCCAGCAGTGAGGGGGGTGACTACAATGAGCAGCTCTTC	CASSEGGDYNEQLF
TRBD1	few	TRBV12-3/TRBV12-4	TRBJ2-5	TGTGCCAGCAGCACCCAGGGACAGATCCAAGAGACCCAGTACTTC	CASSTQGQIQETQYF
.	few	TRBV15	TRBJ1-4	TGTGCCACCAGCAGAGCGGCAACTAATGAAAAACTGTTTTTT	CATSRAATNEKLFF
.	.	TRBV13	TRBJ2-5	TGTGCCAGCAGCTTATCGATGCACAGCAAAGAGACCCAGTACTTC	CASSLSMHSKETQYF
.	.	TRBV12-3/TRBV12-4	TRBJ2-2	TGTGCCAGCACCGGACGTCTGGGCACCGGGGAGCTGTTTTTT	CASTGRLGTGELFF
.	.	TRBV29-1	TRBJ1-4	TGCAGCGTTGATAGTCCTAATGAAAAACTGTTTTTT	CSVDSPNEKLFF
.	once	TRBV3-1	TRBJ1-2	TGTGCCAGCAGTGAAAATTCAGGGAGCGGCTACACCTTC	CASSENSGSGYTF
.	.	TRBV9	TRBJ2-6	TGTGCCAGCAGCGTAGCTACAAGGGTCCAGTTCCCTGGGACCAACGTCCTGACTTTC	CASSVATRVQFPGTNVLTF
.	.	TRBV27	TRBJ1-2	TGTGCCAGCACCGGCCGGACAGACTATGGCTACACCTTC	CASTGRTDYGYTF
.	few	TRBV24-1	TRBJ2-7	TGTGCCACCAGTGATTTTCAAGGGTGTCCCTACGAGCAGTACTTC	CATSDFQGCPYEQYF
.	.	TRBV11-3	TRBJ1-3	TGTGCCAGCAGCCAAACCAGGGCTGGAAACACCATATATTTT	CASSQTRAGNTIYF
TRBD1	few	TRBV29-1	TRBJ2-1	TGCAGCGTTTCGACAGGGAGCTCCTACAATGAGCAGTTCTTC	CSVSTGSSYNEQFF
.	.	TRBV7-9	TRBJ2-7	TGTGCCAGCAGCTTATTAAGCGGGCGGGCTAGCTCCTACGAGCAGTACTTC	CASSLLSGRASSYEQYF
.	few	TRBV7-9	TRBJ1-4	TGTGCCAGCAGCTCCGGGGGCGACATCTTGGTTGGGAAACTGTTTTTT	CASSSGGDILVGKLFF
.	few	TRBV25-1	TRBJ2-3	TGTGCCAGCAGTGATGAGTGGGGCAGCACAGATACGCAGTATTTT	CASSDEWGSTDTQYF
.	few	TRBV29-1	TRBJ1-3	TGCAGCGGGGGGAGGACACTTAGCTCTGGAAACACCATATATTTT	CSGGRTLSSGNTIYF
.	few	TRBV7-9	TRBJ1-4	TGTGCCAGCAGCGGGGGCCTTAATGAAAAACTGTTTTTT	CASSGGLNEKLFF